The rows below give T cell receptor beta chains drawn from one sample of a study of beta chain features in type 1 diabetes. Sequencing was performed with immunoSEQ multiplex PCR; in TCRdb, only in-frame clones are kept and a portion is missing. The data show roughly 150,000 clones, with around 8.4% seen just once and around 0.5% held by the top ten. Sequenced: central memory CD4+ T cells from blood. The receptors shown here come from a woman between 18 and 30 years old with type 1 diabetes. CDR3s include the opening cysteine and the closing phenylalanine or tryptophan. Each record gives: V gene, D gene, J gene, CDR3 length, clone size, CDR3 protein, CDR3 DNA. The D gene is left open where the match is weak. Clone sizes are given selectively: once, few, many, or a class where the clone is expanded.

V: TRBV14; D: .; J: TRBJ1-2; length: 15; size: .; CDR3: CASSQVPSDSYGYTF; DNA: TGTGCCAGCAGCCAAGTACCTTCGGACAGCTATGGCTACACCTTC
V: TRBV7-2; D: TRBD2; J: TRBJ2-5; length: 15; size: few; CDR3: CASSLASGRQETQYF; DNA: TGTGCCAGCAGCTTAGCCAGCGGGAGACAAGAGACCCAGTACTTC
V: TRBV7-2; D: .; J: TRBJ2-1; length: 13; size: few; CDR3: CASSFNRDNEQFF; DNA: TGTGCCAGCAGCTTTAACAGGGACAATGAGCAGTTCTTC
V: TRBV7-2; D: TRBD2; J: TRBJ2-3; length: 15; size: few; CDR3: CASSQTSGSADTQYF; DNA: TGTGCCAGCAGCCAGACTAGCGGGAGCGCAGATACGCAGTATTTT
V: TRBV11-2; D: .; J: TRBJ2-1; length: 16; size: .; CDR3: CASSLAFAGSRHEQFF; DNA: TGTGCCAGCAGCTTAGCGTTTGCCGGGAGCAGGCATGAGCAGTTCTTC
V: TRBV29-1; D: .; J: TRBJ2-7; length: 13; size: .; CDR3: CSVGGRAAYEQYF; DNA: TGCAGCGTTGGAGGCAGGGCAGCCTACGAGCAGTACTTC
V: TRBV5-1; D: .; J: TRBJ1-4; length: 13; size: few; CDR3: CASREPGAEKLFF; DNA: TGCGCCAGCCGGGAGCCGGGCGCCGAAAAACTGTTTTTT
V: TRBV7-2; D: .; J: TRBJ2-5; length: 13; size: .; CDR3: CASTLGAQETQYF; DNA: TGTGCCAGCACCTTAGGGGCTCAAGAGACCCAGTACTTC
V: TRBV4-2; D: .; J: TRBJ2-7; length: 13; size: few; CDR3: CASSQGPAGEQYF; DNA: TGTGCCAGCAGCCAAGGGCCGGCGGGCGAGCAGTACTTC
V: TRBV18; D: TRBD1; J: TRBJ2-7; length: 13; size: many; CDR3: CASSGGQIYEQYF; DNA: TGTGCCAGCTCAGGGGGACAGATCTACGAGCAGTACTTC
V: TRBV5-4; D: TRBD2; J: TRBJ2-1; length: 13; size: few; CDR3: CASSGTSGSEQFF; DNA: TGTGCCAGCAGCGGGACTAGCGGATCCGAGCAGTTCTTC
V: TRBV4-1; D: .; J: TRBJ2-5; length: 15; size: few; CDR3: CASSQVGKGQETQYF; DNA: TGCGCCAGCAGCCAAGTGGGGAAGGGGCAAGAGACCCAGTACTTC
V: TRBV5-1; D: TRBD2; J: TRBJ2-7; length: 15; size: .; CDR3: CASTPGTSGSREQYF; DNA: TGCGCCAGCACGCCCGGGACTAGCGGGAGTAGGGAGCAGTACTTC
V: TRBV5-1; D: TRBD1; J: TRBJ1-1; length: 13; size: .; CDR3: CASSSGTATEAFF; DNA: TGCGCCAGCAGCTCCGGGACAGCCACTGAAGCTTTCTTT
V: TRBV15; D: TRBD1; J: TRBJ1-4; length: 16; size: .; CDR3: CATSRDFQGGNEKLFF; DNA: TGTGCCACCAGCAGAGATTTTCAGGGGGGTAATGAAAAACTGTTTTTT
V: TRBV6-5; D: .; J: TRBJ1-3; length: 13; size: few; CDR3: CASSSTGGNTIYF; DNA: TGTGCCAGCAGTTCGACAGGCGGAAACACCATATATTTT
V: TRBV6-5; D: TRBD2; J: TRBJ2-7; length: 15; size: .; CDR3: CASSSGGAITYEQYF; DNA: TGTGCCAGCAGTAGCGGGGGGGCGATCACCTACGAGCAGTACTTC
V: TRBV11-2; D: .; J: TRBJ2-2; length: 17; size: .; CDR3: CASSRWSGHRNTGELFF; DNA: TGTGCCAGCAGCCGTTGGTCGGGACACCGTAACACCGGGGAGCTGTTTTTT
V: TRBV5-4; D: .; J: TRBJ2-3; length: 16; size: few; CDR3: CASSLSTIRASDTQYF; DNA: TGTGCCAGCAGCTTATCCACCATTAGAGCGTCAGATACGCAGTATTTT
V: TRBV11-3; D: TRBD2; J: TRBJ2-1; length: 14; size: .; CDR3: CASSLAGGYNEQFF; DNA: TGTGCCAGCAGCTTAGCGGGGGGGTACAATGAGCAGTTCTTC
V: TRBV28; D: .; J: TRBJ2-3; length: 11; size: few; CDR3: CASSLRGLVGF; DNA: TGTGCCAGCAGCCTACGGGGACTTGTGGGTTTT
V: TRBV6-5; D: .; J: TRBJ1-5; length: 12; size: few; CDR3: CASTSHAGPQHF; DNA: TGTGCCAGCACTTCACACGCTGGCCCCCAGCATTTT
V: TRBV5-1; D: .; J: TRBJ2-7; length: 15; size: few; CDR3: CASGALDSLTYEQYF; DNA: TGCGCCAGCGGGGCCTTGGACAGCCTCACCTACGAGCAGTACTTC
V: TRBV6-1; D: .; J: TRBJ2-2; length: 14; size: .; CDR3: CASSDSGMTGELFF; DNA: TGTGCCAGCAGTGATAGCGGTATGACCGGGGAGCTGTTTTTT
V: TRBV11-3; D: TRBD2; J: TRBJ2-1; length: 15; size: few; CDR3: CASSFGVAGGNEQFF; DNA: TGTGCCAGCAGCTTTGGGGTAGCGGGAGGAAATGAGCAGTTCTTC
V: TRBV28; D: .; J: TRBJ2-5; length: 12; size: .; CDR3: CASSRAQETQYF; DNA: TGTGCCAGCAGCCGCGCCCAAGAGACCCAGTACTTC
V: TRBV11-2; D: TRBD2; J: TRBJ2-3; length: 15; size: few; CDR3: CASRGAGEVTDTQYF; DNA: TGTGCCAGCCGCGGGGCGGGAGAAGTCACAGATACGCAGTATTTT
V: TRBV6-5; D: TRBD2; J: TRBJ2-1; length: 15; size: few; CDR3: CASSYGTSGGGEQFF; DNA: TGTGCCAGCAGTTACGGGACTAGCGGGGGCGGTGAGCAGTTCTTC